The 20 T cell receptor beta chains presented below share a single source sample, sequenced in a study of T-cell reconstitution after alpha-beta-depleted transplantation in children. Unique molecular identifiers tagged the TCRbeta library. TCRdb reprocessed the PCR reads via MiXCR and lists one record per CDR3 protein. The data hold 900,000 or so distinct CDR3 sequences, with 15% to 20% observed a single time. Sequencing was performed on PBMCs, mostly from graft donor cells, taken 360 days after TCRalphabeta/CD19-depleted stem cell transplant. The receptors originated from a male patient between 5 and 17 years old who had a stem cell transplant for acute lymphoblastic leukemia, so the T cells may come from the graft donor.

This clonotype was seen a few times. The J gene is TRBJ2-1, the V gene TRBV24-1; D is undetermined. Trimming removed 5 bases from V and 9 bases from J, with 7 bases in between. Germline loops: CDR1 KGHDR, CDR2 SFDVKD. The CDR3 is 11 residues long. The CDR3 DNA follows: TGTGCCACCAGTGGAGGTTTTGAGCAGTTCTTC. Protein product: CATSGGFEQFF.

The V and J genes are TRBV5-1 and TRBJ2-7; D is unresolved. This CDR3 has 13 residues. Deletions cut 4 bases from V and 2 bases from J, with 10 bases between. The germline V gene has CDR1 SGHRS and CDR2 YFSETQ. CDR3 sequence: CASSTEWAYEQYF. The CDR3 bases are TGCGCCAGCAGCACGGAGTGGGCCTACGAGCAGTACTTC. Combining the CDR3 with reference TRBV5-1 and TRBJ2-7 gives the whole variable domain KAGVTQTPRYLIKTRGQQVTLSCSPISGHRSVSWYQQTPGQGLQFLFEYFSETQRNKGNFPGRFSGRQFSNSRSEMNVSTLELGDSALYLCASSTEWAYEQYFGPGTRLTVT.

The chain carries TRBV3-1 and TRBJ2-2, with 12 nucleotides matching TRBD2. The trim removed 1 base at V and 6 bases at J, leaving 6 bases unmatched. This CDR3 contains 17 residues. Germline V gives CDR1 LGHDT, CDR2 YNNKEL (reference sequence). CDR3 residues: CASSQGLAGEFAGELFF. The CDR3 region has the DNA TGTGCCAGCAGCCAAGGACTAGCGGGAGAGTTCGCCGGGGAGCTGTTTTTT.

The chain uses TRBV7-2 and TRBJ2-5; the D gene is possibly TRBD2 (5 bases). Trimming left V 5 bases short and J 5 bases short, with 15 bases between. This CDR3 is built from 14 residues. The germline V gene encodes CDR1 SGHTA and CDR2 FQGNSA. The CDR3 DNA sequence: TGTGCCAGCAGCCGCGGGTCCACGGGGGAGACCCAGTACTTC. Translated: CASSRGSTGETQYF.

This clonotype showed up just once. The genes are TRBV6-1 and TRBJ2-7; 9 bases are shared with TRBD1. The CDR3 loop spans 15 amino acids. The V gene end was trimmed by 6 bases and the J gene end by 0 bases; junction bases not matched to a gene: 6. Germline V lookup: CDR1 MNHNS, CDR2 SASEGT. The CDR3 DNA follows: TGTGCCAGCAGCGGACAGGGGAAGAGCTCCTACGAGCAGTACTTC. It codes for CASSGQGKSSYEQYF.

The genes are TRBV30 and TRBJ2-1, with D hard to call. The CDR3 runs 12 residues. Trimming removed 1 base at V and 9 bases at J, with 10 bases between. Germline values: CDR1 GTSNPN, CDR2 SVGIG (reference sequence). CDR3 protein: CAWSESVGEQFF. The CDR3 DNA sequence: TGTGCCTGGAGTGAATCTGTAGGTGAGCAGTTCTTC.

The rearrangement links TRBV20-1 to TRBJ2-7, with 10 nucleotides matching TRBD2. Germline CDR1 and CDR2: DFQATT and SNEGSKA (reference sequence). The CDR3 length is 15 residues. CDR3 residues: CRATKSGRGYYEQYF. CDR3 coding DNA: TGCAGAGCGACTAAGAGCGGGAGGGGTTACTACGAGCAGTACTTC.

This clonotype has only a few counts. The chain links TRBV7-9 to TRBJ2-5, with TRBD2 matching over 12 bases. The germline V gene has CDR1 SEHNR and CDR2 FQNEAQ (reference sequence). The V and J ends lost 10 bases and 4 bases, in that order; junction bases with no gene match: 10. The CDR3 is made up of 15 amino acids. Here the CDR3 reads CATGRLAGVRETQYF. The CDR3 DNA is TGTGCCACCGGTAGACTAGCGGGAGTGAGAGAGACCCAGTACTTC.

This sequence joins TRBV20-1 and TRBJ2-7; TRBD1 or TRBD2 may be the D gene (5 bases each). This CDR3 has 13 amino acids. Germline loops: CDR1 DFQATT, CDR2 SNEGSKA (reference sequence). V was clipped by 4 bases and J by 2 bases, with 12 bases between them. CDR3 coding DNA: TGCAGTGCTACCCGGGGCAACCCCTACGAGCAGTACTTC. The encoded protein is CSATRGNPYEQYF.

This clonotype was seen more than once but under ten times. The V and J genes are TRBV12-3 or TRBV12-4 and TRBJ1-6, with D perhaps matching TRBD1 (5 bases). V was pared by 2 bases and J by 1 base, with 12 bases between. This CDR3 has 17 residues. CDR3 sequence reads: CASSLSQGPSYNSPLHF. DNA of the CDR3: TGTGCCAGCAGTTTATCGCAGGGACCGTCCTATAATTCACCCCTCCACTTT.

This clonotype was counted a few times. The chain recombines TRBV24-1 with TRBJ2-6; 7 bases line up with TRBD1. In germline, CDR1 is KGHDR, CDR2 SFDVKD. After removal of 4 bases from V and 0 bases from J, the junction contained 11 bases not matched to a gene. This CDR3 is 19 amino acids long. The CDR3 reads CATSDVPGQTSSGANVLTF. For the CDR3, the DNA is TGTGCCACCAGTGACGTCCCGGGACAGACGAGCTCTGGGGCCAACGTCCTGACTTTC.

This clonotype was counted only a few times. The chain employs TRBV7-9 and TRBJ1-5; D is undetermined. V was shortened by 5 bases and J by 7 bases, with 15 bases between the two germline ends. The CDR3 has 14 residues. The germline V gene encodes CDR1 SEHNR and CDR2 FQNEAQ (reference sequence). CDR3 DNA: TGTGCCAGCAGCCTACCGGGATCACGACAGCCCCAGCATTTT. As protein: CASSLPGSRQPQHF.

This clonotype was observed a handful of times. This chain connects TRBV5-1 to TRBJ1-2; the match to TRBD1 covers 10 bases. The CDR3 totals 17 residues. Germline V gene data show CDR1 as SGHRS and CDR2 as YFSETQ. After removal of 1 base from V and 4 bases from J, the junction contained 10 bases not matched to a gene. Here the CDR3 reads CASSLIGQGVDGYGYTF. In DNA, the CDR3 is TGCGCCAGCAGCTTGATCGGACAGGGGGTGGATGGCTATGGCTACACCTTC.

V usage is TRBV7-8 and J usage is TRBJ2-7; no reliable D call. V lost 5 bases and J lost 2, with 10 bases in between. The CDR3 runs 13 residues. The germline V gene encodes CDR1 SGHVS and CDR2 FQNEAQ. Here the CDR3 DNA reads TGTGCCAGCAGCCAAGACGACCCCTACGAGCAGTACTTC. Residues: CASSQDDPYEQYF.

This clonotype was found a few times. J is TRBJ2-1 and V is TRBV25-1; the match to TRBD1 covers 9 bases. CDR1 is MGHDK and CDR2 is SYGVNS in the germline V gene. The CDR3 loop spans 13 amino acids. J was trimmed by 4 bases and V by 7 bases; bases with no gene match: 2. The CDR3 here is CASKQGAYNEQFF. As DNA, the CDR3 is TGTGCCAGCAAACAGGGGGCGTACAATGAGCAGTTCTTC. Combining the CDR3 with reference TRBV25-1 and TRBJ2-1 gives the whole variable domain EADIYQTPRYLVIGTGKKITLECSQTMGHDKMYWYQQDPGMELHLIHYSYGVNSTEKGDLSSESTVSRIRTEHFPLTLESARPSHTSQYLCASKQGAYNEQFFGPGTRLTVL.

V usage is TRBV12-3 or TRBV12-4 and J usage is TRBJ1-2; D might be TRBD1 (6 bases). The CDR3 consists of 13 residues. Deletions cut 3 bases from V and 6 bases from J, with 11 bases between. Written as DNA, the CDR3 is TGTGCCAGCAGTTTCGCAGGGGTCGATGGCTACACCTTC. Translating it yields CASSFAGVDGYTF.

The J gene is TRBJ2-1, the V gene TRBV25-1; either TRBD1 or TRBD2 may supply D (6 bases each). The CDR3 consists of 18 residues. CDR1 and CDR2 (germline): MGHDK, SYGVNS. V was cut by 1 base and J by 6 bases, with 22 bases left in between. The CDR3 loop reads CASSEWGAIVKSSNEQFF. For the CDR3, the DNA is TGTGCCAGCAGTGAATGGGGGGCGATAGTTAAGTCAAGCAATGAGCAGTTCTTC.

This clonotype was picked up many times. The chain employs TRBV15 and TRBJ2-4, with D possibly matching TRBD1 (5 bases). Germline V gene lookup returns CDR1 LNHNV and CDR2 YYDKDF (reference sequence). This CDR3 has 13 amino acids. V was cut by 0 bases and J by 12 bases, with 12 bases left in between. CDR3 region: CATSRDLTGDQYF. The CDR3 DNA reads as TGTGCCACCAGCAGAGATCTTACAGGAGATCAGTACTTC.

The V and J genes are TRBV5-1 and TRBJ1-5; D is perhaps TRBD1 (6 bases). The CDR3 runs to 15 residues. In germline, CDR1 is SGHRS, CDR2 YFSETQ. Trimming left V 4 bases short and J 6 bases short, with 17 bases between. This CDR3 reads CASSSQGSDFQPQHF. CDR3 nucleotide sequence: TGCGCCAGCAGCAGCCAGGGGTCCGATTTTCAGCCCCAGCATTTT.

The sample holds a few counts of this clonotype. This rearrangement joins TRBV18 to TRBJ1-3; D gene ambiguous. The CDR3 has 14 amino acids. Germline V gene sequence: CDR1 KGHSH, CDR2 LQKENI. V lost 6 bases, J lost 0 bases, and 9 bases lay in between. CDR3 bases: TGTGCCAGCTCCCTTAAGGACTCTGGAAACACCATATATTTT. Its protein is CASSLKDSGNTIYF. The variable domain in full, completed from reference TRBV18 and TRBJ1-3, reads NAGVMQNPRHLVRRRGQEARLRCSPMKGHSHVYWYRQLPEEGLKFMVYLQKENIIDESGMPKERFSAEFPKEGPSILRIQQVVRGDSAAYFCASSLKDSGNTIYFGEGSWLTVV.